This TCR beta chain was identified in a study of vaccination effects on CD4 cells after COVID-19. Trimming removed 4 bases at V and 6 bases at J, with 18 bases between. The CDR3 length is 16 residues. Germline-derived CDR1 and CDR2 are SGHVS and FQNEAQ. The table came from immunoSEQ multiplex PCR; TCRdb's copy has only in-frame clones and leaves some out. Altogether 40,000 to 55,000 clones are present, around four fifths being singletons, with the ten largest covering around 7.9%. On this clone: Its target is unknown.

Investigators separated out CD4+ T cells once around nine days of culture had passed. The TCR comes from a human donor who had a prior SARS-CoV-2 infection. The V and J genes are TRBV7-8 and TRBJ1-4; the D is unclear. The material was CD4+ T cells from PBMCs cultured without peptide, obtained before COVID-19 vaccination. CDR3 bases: TGTGCCAGCAGCTCCCAAAGAAGGGCCCGGGATGAAAAACTGTTTTTT. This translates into CASSSQRRARDEKLFF.